This T cell receptor beta chain stems from a study of post-analysis software for immune sequencing data. cDNA libraries for TCR beta contained unique molecular identifiers. Using its own MiXCR run on the PCR reads, TCRdb lists one record per CDR3 protein. The sample lists about 800,000 distinct CDR3 sequences; roughly 27% were seen once. The V and J ends lost 5 bases and 0 bases respectively, with 14 bases between them. Germline CDR1 reads SEHNR; CDR2 reads FQNEAQ (reference sequence). The CDR3 contains 16 residues. As to this clonotype: Its antigen is still unknown.

Points from the study as a whole: Multiple sclerosis was associated with a significant reduction in normalized Chao1 diversity relative to controls. With TRBV5-6, TRBV5-1 and TRBV20-1 included, 4 to 6 TRBV segments were more frequent in patients than in controls.

The clonotype originates from a girl between 10 and 17 years old with multiple sclerosis. The genes are TRBV7-9 and TRBJ2-1; D might be TRBD2 (5 bases). Sequencing was carried out using blood. The CDR3 sequence is CASSISSTNSYNEQFF. The CDR3 DNA reads TGTGCCAGCAGCATCTCTAGCACCAACTCCTACAATGAGCAGTTCTTC.